This T cell receptor (beta chain) comes out of a study of T cell repertoires in cytomegalovirus infection (dated by TCRdb to about 2019). Regarding the research as a whole: Recently identified HLA-C-restricted CMV epitopes, whose presentation resists viral immunomodulation, were targeted by peptide stimulations together with well-studied HLA-B-restricted epitopes. Donor HLA type was relevant to the analysis, as public TCR beta signatures indicated carriage of CMV infection together with the matching HLA type.

This sample was sequenced with an Illumina HiSeq 1500. In TCRdb, the public reads were trimmed at Q25 with fastp and aligned with MiXCR, with productive beta chains retained. Each entry merges the rows of one CDR3 protein and shows their most common DNA and genes. Within this sample are approximately 1,000,000 distinct CDR3 sequences, with around 31% of them counted one time only. Clones ranked in the top ten supply around an eighth of the sample. This clonotype was observed a handful of times. This clone's antigen is unknown. Base-call qualities are not available, and no considerably larger clone is one nucleotide away. Overall results and qualifications from the work: The ex vivo response was dominated by HLA-C-restricted CMV-specific TCR beta clonotypes, which also provided the single most frequent clonotype in two of eight donors. In both this cohort and an independent approximately 400-donor cohort, the cumulative frequency of public TCR beta family members distinguished carriers of CMV infection plus the relevant HLA type.

The treatment or condition label on this specimen signifies: in vitro stimulation with specific CMV peptide epitopes to enrich CMV-specific T cells. V is clipped by 10 bases and J by 4 bases, and the sequence between their germline boundaries is 16 bases long. From its cysteine to its phenylalanine, the CDR3 spans 13 amino acids. Left in the record is the CDR3 DNA by itself, 39 bases read in frame from the first base. The germline V gene gives CDR1 as ENHRY and CDR2 as SYGVKD. The chain couples TRBV10-3 to TRBJ1-1; the D gene is not confidently resolved. This TCR was recovered from a human donor in good health (CMV status not recorded). Some clones in this sample may be carry-over from other donors' samples. Here the sequenced sample was cultured CD8+ T cells from PBMCs, taken from culture after CMV antigen stimulation. The DNA sequence reads TGTGCCACCCAGGACCTACGTGGCACTGAAGCTTTCTTT. Its amino acids are CATQDLRGTEAFF.